Included here is one TCR beta chain sequence, with context. The specificity of this receptor is unknown. Base-call qualities are not available, and no considerably larger clone is one nucleotide away. The CDR3 contains 14 residues, cysteine and phenylalanine counted. The read is trimmed to its CDR3 DNA, 42 bases read in frame from base 1. CDR1 and CDR2 (SGHTA, FQGNSA) derive from the germline V gene. Germline trimming: 8 bases from V, 6 bases from J; junction bases outside gene matches: 9. Using the deep immunoSEQ assay, TCR CDR3 regions were amplified from genomic DNA by multiplex PCR. Extracted genomic DNA from each cell subset was spread evenly across all wells of several immunoSEQ 96-well plates, with each plate serving as a replicate. For sorted subsets, about 210 ng of genomic DNA, equivalent to some 33,000 T cell genomes, went into each replicate PCR. The purified libraries were quantified using a Qubit 3.0 fluorometer, sized with a Bioanalyzer 2100, and then quantified again using the KAPA Library Quantification kit. Each immunoSEQ 96-well plate was sequenced on its own single-read 150-cycle Illumina NextSeq 550 flow cell. The original methods were these. Because only junctional sequences without quality scores were contained in the immunoSEQ output, filtering matching that applied to full-length reads could not be performed. Sequences were annotated with PyIR, a Python wrapper for IgBLAST v1.9, and V/J genes and CDR3 were assigned using IMGT germline references. Reads were filtered out if the reads had weak V/J assignments (E-value above 1e-6), no CDR3, stop codons, out-of-frame junctions, or ambiguous translated residues. V3J clonotypes were defined as sequences sharing the same inferred V gene, J gene, and CDR3 amino acid sequence. Percentage overlap between repertoires was calculated by dividing the number of shared unique clonotypes by the size of the smaller repertoire. Repertoire richness was assessed with RTK rarefaction, the Chao1 estimator, and Recon v2.1 estimates of unobserved clonotypes. Generation probabilities for all TCRbeta clonotypes obtained by the gDNA method from a handful of donors were computed using OLGA. TCRdb provides this immuneACCESS table in a form limited to in-frame rearrangements. Some clones are lacking; in checked studies, under half of them reflect an unresolved V gene, and why the rest are absent is not known. The V and J calls and clone size are taken from that table; D and trimming were inferred from the DNA. This sample lists about 1.1 million clones; about four fifths were detected once. 0.52% of the sample belongs to the ten largest clones.

Donors were healthy HIV-negative adults with no recently reported acute infections or vaccinations. Every donor was a Caucasian adult living in Nashville, Tennessee, USA. CD4+ T cells were enriched by magnetic negative selection; naive cells were then positively selected on CD45RA, and the negative fraction formed the memory subset. After blood collection by leukapheresis, PBMCs were isolated using Ficoll-Histopaque density gradient centrifugation and then cryopreserved in the vapor phase of liquid nitrogen. Analytical flow cytometry was used to check the purity and quantity of each magnetically sorted T cell population. Genomic DNA was isolated from every sorted fraction and measured by UV absorbance on a Nanodrop 2000c. The sample comes from a study of shared clonotypes between healthy human individuals (dated by TCRdb to 2020 to 2021). In terms of the full investigation: The cohort comprised two women and a few men aged 18 to 49 years. To increase sequencing depth and limit assay-specific biases, different laboratories used diverse techniques to prepare libraries and sequence TCR repertoires. For each donor, CD4 naive and CD4 memory were each given three plates, CD8 naive was given two plates, and CD8 memory was given one plate. Per donor, leukapheresis produced somewhere between about 0.9 and 10 billion PBMCs. To estimate repertoire size and how much clonotype sharing occurs between individuals, the study deeply sequenced the blood TCR repertoires of five or six healthy adults.

Study-wide conclusions, independent of this receptor: Sampling was restricted to blood, and TCR repertoires in tissue are likely to differ from TCR repertoires in blood. Sharing across a handful of donors was observed for about 5% of naive CD4, under 4% of naive CD8, about 2.3% of memory CD4, and roughly 0.4% of memory CD8 clonotypes. Based on pairwise subsampling, the degree of clonotype sharing among donors was expected to be affected by sequencing depth. Estimated clonotype richness was generally larger for naive than for memory subsets. Because the study included only a small number of donors, the genetic and exposure-history diversity represented was limited. Rarefaction of sorted-subset datasets indicated incomplete sequencing despite the large sequencing depth. Compared with non-shared clonotypes, clonotypes shared by all four sorted-subset donors had higher generation probabilities.

The clonotype originates from a man between 18 and 35 years old in good health. Some clones in this sample may be carry-over from other donors' samples. The sequenced sample consisted of memory CD4+ T cells from PBMCs. The cell subset or site label for this specimen denotes: CD45RA-negative fraction. The V and J segments used are TRBV7-2 and TRBJ2-2, with 7 bases aligning to TRBD2. The DNA sequence is TGTGCCAGCGACGTACGGGGGGATGCCGGGGAGCTGTTTTTT. This gives the protein CASDVRGDAGELFF.